The clone carrying this T cell receptor beta chain was picked up many times. Antigen specificity is unknown. Uncontrolled infections, other autoimmune diseases, pregnancy or lactation led to exclusion of patients. Thyroid ultrasound, orbital computed tomography, clinical symptoms, and serum thyroxine and TRAb underpinned diagnoses. This sample is drawn from a study of T cells in Graves' hyperthyroidism and ophthalmopathy. Per the germline V gene, CDR1 is MNHNY and CDR2 is SVGAGI (reference sequence). V was cut by 2 bases and J by 4 bases, with 14 bases left in between. The CDR3 spans 15 residues. From RNA transcripts, TCR beta CDR3 regions were amplified. A first-round RT-PCR of the TCR CDR3 used the HTBI primer set. TCRdb re-called the multiplex PCR reads through MiXCR, storing one row per CDR3 protein. The sample includes approximately 510,000 distinct CDR3 sequences, about 46% of them seen just once.

Notes on the study in general: Also found in blood were most expanded thyroid clonotypes above 0.001. Ophthalmopathy and stable hyperthyroidism were separated by a 13 V-J model.

The TCR sequence derives from an adult woman with Graves' disease, either hyperthyroidism or ophthalmopathy (not recorded which). Sample: peripheral blood or thyroid tissue (not recorded which). The rearrangement links TRBV6-6 to TRBJ1-2; maybe TRBD1 (6 bases). CDR3 sequence: CASSYAQGELYGYTF. CDR3 nucleotide sequence: TGTGCCAGCAGTTACGCACAGGGTGAGCTCTATGGCTACACCTTC.